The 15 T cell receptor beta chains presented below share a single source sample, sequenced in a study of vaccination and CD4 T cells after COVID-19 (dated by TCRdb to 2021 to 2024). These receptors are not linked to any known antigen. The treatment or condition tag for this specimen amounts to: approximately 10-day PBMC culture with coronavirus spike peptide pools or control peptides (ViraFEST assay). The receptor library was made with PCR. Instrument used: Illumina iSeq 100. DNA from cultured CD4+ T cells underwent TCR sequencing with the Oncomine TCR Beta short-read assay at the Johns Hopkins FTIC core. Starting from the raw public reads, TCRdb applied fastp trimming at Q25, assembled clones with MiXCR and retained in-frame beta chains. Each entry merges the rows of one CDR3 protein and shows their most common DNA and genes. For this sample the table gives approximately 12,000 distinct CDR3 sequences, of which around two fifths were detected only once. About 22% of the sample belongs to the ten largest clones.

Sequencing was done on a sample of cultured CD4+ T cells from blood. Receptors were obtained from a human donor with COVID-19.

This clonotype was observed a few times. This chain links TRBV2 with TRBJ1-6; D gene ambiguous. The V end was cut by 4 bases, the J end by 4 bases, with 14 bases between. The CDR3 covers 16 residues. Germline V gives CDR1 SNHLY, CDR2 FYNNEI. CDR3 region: CASSVPTQTYNSPLHF. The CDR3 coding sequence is TGTGCCAGCAGTGTACCTACCCAGACTTATAATTCACCCCTCCACTTT. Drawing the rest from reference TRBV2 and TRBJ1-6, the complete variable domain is EPEVTQTPSHQVTQMGQEVILRCVPISNHLYFYWYRQILGQKVEFLVSFYNNEISEKSEIFDDQFSVERPDGSNFTLKIRSTKLEDSAMYFCASSVPTQTYNSPLHFGNGTRLTVT.

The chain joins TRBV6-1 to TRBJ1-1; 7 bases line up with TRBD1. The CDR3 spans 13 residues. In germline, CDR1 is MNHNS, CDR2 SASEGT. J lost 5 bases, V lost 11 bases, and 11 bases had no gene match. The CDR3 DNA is TGTGCCTCCCAGGGGGGGGCGTATACTGAAGCTTTCTTT. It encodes CASQGGAYTEAFF.

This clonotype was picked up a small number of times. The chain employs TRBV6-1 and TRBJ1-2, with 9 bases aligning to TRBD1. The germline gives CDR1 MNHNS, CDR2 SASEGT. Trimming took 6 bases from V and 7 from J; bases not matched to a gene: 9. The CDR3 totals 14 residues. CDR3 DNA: TGTGCCAGCAGCCCGACAGGGGGAAGTCGTGGCTACACCTTC. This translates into CASSPTGGSRGYTF.

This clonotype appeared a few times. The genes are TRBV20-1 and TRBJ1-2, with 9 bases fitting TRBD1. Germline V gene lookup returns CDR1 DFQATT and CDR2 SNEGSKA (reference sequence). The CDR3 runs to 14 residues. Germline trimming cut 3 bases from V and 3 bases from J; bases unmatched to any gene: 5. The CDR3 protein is CSARGDREHYGYTF. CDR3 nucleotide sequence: TGCAGTGCTAGGGGGGACAGGGAGCACTATGGCTACACCTTC.

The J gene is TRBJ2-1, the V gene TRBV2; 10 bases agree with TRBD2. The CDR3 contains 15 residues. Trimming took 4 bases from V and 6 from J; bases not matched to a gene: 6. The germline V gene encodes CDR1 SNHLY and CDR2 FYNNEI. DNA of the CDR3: TGTGCCAGCAGTGCCTCCAGCGGGGGGGCCAATGAGCAGTTCTTC. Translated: CASSASSGGANEQFF. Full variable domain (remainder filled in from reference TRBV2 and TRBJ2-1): EPEVTQTPSHQVTQMGQEVILRCVPISNHLYFYWYRQILGQKVEFLVSFYNNEISEKSEIFDDQFSVERPDGSNFTLKIRSTKLEDSAMYFCASSASSGGANEQFFGPGTRLTVL.

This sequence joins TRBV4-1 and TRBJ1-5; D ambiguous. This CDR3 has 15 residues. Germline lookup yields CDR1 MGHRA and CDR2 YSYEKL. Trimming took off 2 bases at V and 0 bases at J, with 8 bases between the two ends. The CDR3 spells CASSQLSISNQPQHF. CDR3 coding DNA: TGCGCCAGCAGCCAACTTTCTATTAGCAATCAGCCCCAGCATTTT.

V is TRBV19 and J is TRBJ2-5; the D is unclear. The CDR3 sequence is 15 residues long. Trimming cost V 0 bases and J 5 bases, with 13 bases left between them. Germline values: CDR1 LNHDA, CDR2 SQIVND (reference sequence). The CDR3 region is CASSIDRGLQETQYF. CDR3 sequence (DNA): TGTGCCAGTAGTATAGATCGCGGCCTCCAGGAGACCCAGTACTTC.

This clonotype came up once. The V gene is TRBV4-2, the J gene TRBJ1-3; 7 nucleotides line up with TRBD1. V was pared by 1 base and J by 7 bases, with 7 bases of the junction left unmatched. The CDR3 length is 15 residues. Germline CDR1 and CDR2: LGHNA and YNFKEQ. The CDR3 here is CASSQGQGGRNTIYF. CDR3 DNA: TGTGCCAGCAGCCAAGGACAGGGCGGACGGAACACCATATATTTT.

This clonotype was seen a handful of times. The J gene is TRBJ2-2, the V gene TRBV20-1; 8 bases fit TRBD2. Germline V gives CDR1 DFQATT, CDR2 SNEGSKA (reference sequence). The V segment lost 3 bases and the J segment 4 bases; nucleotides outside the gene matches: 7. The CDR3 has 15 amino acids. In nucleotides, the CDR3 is TGCAGTGCTAGCGGGCGGGAGGCTGGCACCGGGGAGCTGTTTTTT. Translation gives CSASGREAGTGELFF.

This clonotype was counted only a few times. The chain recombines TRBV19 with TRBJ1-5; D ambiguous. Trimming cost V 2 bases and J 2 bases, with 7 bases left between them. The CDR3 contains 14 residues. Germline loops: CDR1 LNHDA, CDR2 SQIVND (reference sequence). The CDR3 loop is CASSIQWGNQPQHF. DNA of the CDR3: TGTGCCAGTAGTATACAGTGGGGCAATCAGCCCCAGCATTTT.

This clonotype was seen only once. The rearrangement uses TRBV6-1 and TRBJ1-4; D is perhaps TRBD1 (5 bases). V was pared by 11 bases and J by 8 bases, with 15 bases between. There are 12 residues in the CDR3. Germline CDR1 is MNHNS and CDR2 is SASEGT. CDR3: CAGGGMWEKLFF. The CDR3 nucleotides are TGTGCCGGGGGTGGGATGTGGGAAAAACTGTTTTTT.

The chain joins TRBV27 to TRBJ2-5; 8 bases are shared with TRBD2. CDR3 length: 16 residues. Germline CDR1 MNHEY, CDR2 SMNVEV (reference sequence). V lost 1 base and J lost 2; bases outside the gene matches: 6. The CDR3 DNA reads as TGTGCCAGCAGTTTATTAGGCGGGGGGACGCAAGAGACCCAGTACTTC. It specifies CASSLLGGGTQETQYF.

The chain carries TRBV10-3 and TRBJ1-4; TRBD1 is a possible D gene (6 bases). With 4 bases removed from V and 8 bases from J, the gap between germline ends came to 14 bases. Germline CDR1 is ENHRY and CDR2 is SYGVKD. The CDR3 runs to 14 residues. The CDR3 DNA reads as TGTGCCATCAGTGCTCAGGGGATAACCGAAAAACTGTTTTTT. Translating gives CAISAQGITEKLFF.

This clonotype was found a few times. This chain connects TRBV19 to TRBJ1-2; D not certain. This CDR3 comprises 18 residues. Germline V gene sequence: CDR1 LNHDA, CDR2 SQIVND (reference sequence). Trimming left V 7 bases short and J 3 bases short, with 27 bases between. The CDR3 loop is CASTKAVRSGVTDYGYTF. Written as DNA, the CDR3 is TGTGCCAGTACTAAAGCGGTGAGGTCAGGTGTAACAGACTATGGCTACACCTTC. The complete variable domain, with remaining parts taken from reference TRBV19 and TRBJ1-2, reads DGGITQSPKYLFRKEGQNVTLSCEQNLNHDAMYWYRQDPGQGLRLIYYSQIVNDFQKGDIAEGYSVSREKKESFPLTVTSAQKNPTAFYLCASTKAVRSGVTDYGYTFGSGTRLTVV.

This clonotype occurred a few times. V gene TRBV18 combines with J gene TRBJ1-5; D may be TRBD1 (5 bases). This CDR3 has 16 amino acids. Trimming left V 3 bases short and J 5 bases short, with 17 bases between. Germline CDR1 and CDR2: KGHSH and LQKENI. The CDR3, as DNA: TGTGCCAGCTCACCCCCGGCAGGGAAGAGCCATCAGCCCCAGCATTTT. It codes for CASSPPAGKSHQPQHF.